The 28 T cell receptor beta chains given below trace back to one sample, sequenced in a study of response to subunit inactivated influenza vaccine. From the RT-PCR reads, TCRdb called clonotypes with MiXCR, one entry per CDR3 protein. This table has almost 600,000 distinct CDR3 sequences, approximately 15% appearing once. The starting material was PBMCs from blood, obtained about 13 days after vaccination. The origin of the receptors is a man aged 45 to 65 who received an inactivated influenza vaccine.

This sequence joins TRBV4-3 and TRBJ2-1; 11 bases agree with TRBD2. Germline V CDR1 and CDR2: LGHNA, YSLEER. This CDR3 has 17 residues. Trimming at V came to 4 bases and at J to 0 bases, leaving 5 bases not matched to a gene. The CDR3 spells CASSRTSGPPSYNEQFF. DNA for the CDR3: TGCGCCAGCAGCCGGACTAGCGGGCCTCCCTCCTACAATGAGCAGTTCTTC.

In its sample, this clonotype was seen a few times. The V and J genes are TRBV20-1 and TRBJ2-2; D is undetermined. The V gene's germline CDR1 is DFQATT and CDR2 SNEGSKA (reference sequence). Trimming stripped 3 bases from V and 5 bases from J, with 10 bases between. The CDR3 extends over 13 amino acids. The CDR3 coding sequence is TGCAGTGCTAGCGGCCGGGTTACCGGGGAGCTGTTTTTT. Residues: CSASGRVTGELFF.

The sample holds a few counts of this clonotype. V usage is TRBV11-1 and J usage is TRBJ2-7, with 8 bases matching TRBD1. Germline values: CDR1 SGHAT, CDR2 FQDESV (reference sequence). The CDR3 loop spans 18 amino acids. J gave up 3 bases and V 5 bases, and 18 bases lay outside the gene matches. The CDR3: CASSIPRHGTGYGYEQYF. CDR3 nucleotide sequence: TGTGCCAGCAGCATACCCCGTCATGGGACAGGTTATGGCTACGAGCAGTACTTC.

The CDR3 DNA reads TGTGCCAGCAGTCAACGGGACAGGATCTATAATTCACCCCTCCACTTT. Translated: CASSQRDRIYNSPLHF. The chain combines TRBV6-1 with TRBJ1-6; 8 nucleotides match TRBD1. Looked up from germline, CDR1 is MNHNS and CDR2 is SASEGT. Losses at the gene ends were 5 bases for V and 3 bases for J; bases not matched to a gene: 6. The CDR3 is 16 residues long.

This chain joins TRBV20-1 and TRBJ2-1, with 13 bases identical to TRBD2. Per the germline V gene, CDR1 is DFQATT and CDR2 is SNEGSKA (reference sequence). The V gene end was trimmed by 3 bases and the J gene end by 0 bases; junction bases not matched to a gene: 5. This CDR3 has 17 residues. This CDR3 reads CSARRTSGSGSYNEQFF. Here the CDR3 DNA reads TGCAGTGCTAGGAGGACTAGCGGGAGTGGCTCCTACAATGAGCAGTTCTTC.

The V gene is TRBV7-8, the J gene TRBJ1-5; a weak D match, TRBD1 (5 bases). Germline-derived CDR1 and CDR2 are SGHVS and FQNEAQ. The V end lost 4 bases, the J end lost 0 bases, and 16 bases lay between the germline ends. This CDR3 contains 17 residues. CDR3 coding DNA: TGTGCCAGCAGCTCAGGCGACAGCAGATATAGCAATCAGCCCCAGCATTTT. Protein product: CASSSGDSRYSNQPQHF.

V is TRBV10-2 and J is TRBJ2-1, with D perhaps being TRBD1 or TRBD2 (5 bases each). The CDR3 is 14 amino acids. Germline CDR1 is WSHSY and CDR2 is SAAADI. V was pared by 1 base and J by 6 bases, with 10 bases between. The CDR3 loop reads CASSEFGGSNEQFF. CDR3 nucleotides: TGCGCCAGCAGTGAGTTTGGGGGTTCCAATGAGCAGTTCTTC.

There are a few counts of this clonotype. The genes are TRBV5-1 and TRBJ2-5, with TRBD2 matching 7 bases. The trim removed 3 bases at V and 2 bases at J, leaving 4 bases unmatched. The germline CDR1 and CDR2 sequences are SGHRS and YFSETQ. This CDR3 has 14 amino acids. The CDR3 DNA follows: TGCGCCAGCAGCTCGTTCGGGGGGCAAGAGACCCAGTACTTC. Its protein product is CASSSFGGQETQYF.

The chain employs TRBV12-3 or TRBV12-4 and TRBJ2-3; D remains ambiguous. Trimming took off 6 bases at V and 8 bases at J, with 15 bases between the two ends. The CDR3 totals 13 residues. CDR3 residues: CASSSGRASTQYF. The CDR3 DNA reads TGTGCCAGCAGCTCAGGCCGAGCGTCTACGCAGTATTTT.

V gene TRBV6-1 combines with J gene TRBJ1-5; 7 bases fit TRBD1. Trimming removed 6 bases from V and 3 bases from J; junction bases left unmatched: 2. The V gene's germline CDR1 is MNHNS and CDR2 SASEGT. The CDR3 consists of 13 residues. The CDR3, as DNA: TGTGCCAGCAGACAGGGGAACAATCAGCCCCAGCATTTT. Residues: CASRQGNNQPQHF.

This clonotype was picked up a small number of times. The rearrangement links TRBV11-2 to TRBJ2-3; TRBD2 is a possible D gene (6 bases). The germline gives CDR1 SGHAT, CDR2 FQNNGV. V was cut by 3 bases and J by 0 bases, with 13 bases left in between. This CDR3 has 16 residues. This CDR3 reads CASSFSRGASTDTQYF. As DNA, the CDR3 is TGTGCCAGCAGCTTTTCCCGCGGGGCTAGCACAGATACGCAGTATTTT.

This clonotype showed up just a few times. The gene calls are TRBV15 and TRBJ2-2; D might be TRBD1 (5 bases). Trimming pared 0 bases from V and 0 bases from J, leaving 8 bases between. The CDR3 totals 16 residues. The germline gives CDR1 LNHNV, CDR2 YYDKDF (reference sequence). The CDR3 nucleotides read TGTGCCACCAGCAGAGATGGCAGGGCGAACACCGGGGAGCTGTTTTTT. It is translated as CATSRDGRANTGELFF.

This clonotype was seen only a few times. The V call is TRBV6-1, the J call TRBJ1-6; no firm D call. The CDR3 extends over 15 amino acids. Trimming cost V 5 bases and J 2 bases, with 10 bases left between them. Germline CDR1 MNHNS, CDR2 SASEGT. The CDR3: CASSPRRPYNSPLHF. In nucleotides, the CDR3 is TGTGCCAGCAGTCCCCGCCGGCCCTATAATTCACCCCTCCACTTT.

This chain joins TRBV3-1 and TRBJ1-2; possibly TRBD1 for D (5 bases). The V end was cut by 4 bases, the J end by 6 bases, with 15 bases between. The CDR3 contains 14 residues. The V gene's germline CDR1 is LGHDT and CDR2 YNNKEL (reference sequence). CDR3 sequence reads: CASSPERGRHGYTF. As DNA, the CDR3 is TGTGCCAGCAGCCCCGAGAGGGGTCGACATGGCTACACCTTC.

This chain joins TRBV15 and TRBJ2-1; TRBD2 matches 8 bases. V lost 0 bases, J lost 4 bases, and 8 bases stayed unmatched. Germline CDR1 reads LNHNV; CDR2 reads YYDKDF (reference sequence). The CDR3 extends over 17 amino acids. The CDR3 is CATSRDRGGGRYNEQFF. Here the CDR3 DNA reads TGTGCCACCAGCAGAGATCGAGGAGGCGGGAGGTACAATGAGCAGTTCTTC.

The chain joins TRBV11-2 to TRBJ2-7, with TRBD1 matching 10 bases. This CDR3 spans 18 amino acids. Germline V CDR1 and CDR2: SGHAT, FQNNGV. Germline trimming cut 2 bases from V and 4 bases from J; bases unmatched to any gene: 14. CDR3: CASSLPNKGDRGRYEQYF. In DNA form, the CDR3 reads TGTGCCAGCAGCTTACCCAACAAAGGGGACAGGGGAAGGTACGAGCAGTACTTC.

A few counts support this clonotype. This chain connects TRBV6-5 to TRBJ2-2; D gene uncertain. The CDR3 runs to 13 residues. Germline assignment: CDR1 MNHEY and CDR2 SVGAGI. The V end lost 2 bases, the J end lost 7 bases, and 8 bases lay between the germline ends. CDR3: CASSYGPVGELFF. CDR3 bases: TGTGCCAGCAGTTACGGACCGGTCGGGGAGCTGTTTTTT.

The rearrangement links TRBV2 to TRBJ2-3; a possible D gene is TRBD2 (5 bases). Germline V gene lookup returns CDR1 SNHLY and CDR2 FYNNEI. The germline V and J ends were trimmed by 5 bases and 5 bases, with 11 bases remaining between them. The CDR3 covers 13 residues. CDR3 bases: TGTGCCAGCAGTCCCTTCCGGGAAGATACGCAGTATTTT. This gives the protein CASSPFREDTQYF.

The rearrangement uses TRBV7-2 and TRBJ2-3, with D perhaps assigned TRBD1 or TRBD2 (5 bases each). The ends were cut back, 5 bases at V and 5 bases at J, with 17 bases in the middle. This CDR3 contains 15 residues. In germline, CDR1 is SGHTA, CDR2 FQGNSA. CDR3 DNA sequence: TGTGCCAGCAGCCCTTCCCCATGGGGGAAAGATACGCAGTATTTT. It codes for CASSPSPWGKDTQYF.

This clonotype was seen a handful of times. The chain combines TRBV6-5 with TRBJ2-2, with a weak D call TRBD1 (6 bases). V was clipped by 1 base and J by 4 bases, with 13 bases between them. Germline V gene lookup returns CDR1 MNHEY and CDR2 SVGAGI. The length of the CDR3 is 16 residues. CDR3 sequence: CASSYFGGAGTGELFF. CDR3 DNA sequence: TGTGCCAGCAGTTACTTTGGGGGCGCAGGCACCGGGGAGCTGTTTTTT.

This rearrangement joins TRBV7-2 to TRBJ1-2; TRBD1 matches 7 bases. CDR1 and CDR2 from the germline V gene are SGHTA and FQGNSA. CDR3 length equals 15 residues. The V segment lost 1 base and the J segment 4 bases; nucleotides outside the gene matches: 6. The CDR3 DNA sequence: TGTGCCAGCAGCTTAGACAGGGGATTCGGCTATGGCTACACCTTC. Amino acid sequence: CASSLDRGFGYGYTF.

This clonotype was observed at least ten times. The V call is TRBV5-1, the J call TRBJ1-2; 7 positions match TRBD1. The CDR3 runs to 14 residues. From germline, CDR1 is SGHRS and CDR2 YFSETQ. With V trimmed by 0 bases and J by 4 bases, 3 bases remained unmatched. CDR3 DNA sequence: TGCGCCAGCAGCTTGGTGTCAGGGGGCTATGGCTACACCTTC. Encoded protein: CASSLVSGGYGYTF.

This clonotype was detected many times. The rearrangement uses TRBV18 and TRBJ1-1; 7 nucleotides line up with TRBD1. J lost 7 bases, V lost 4 bases, and 3 bases had no gene match. The germline V gene encodes CDR1 KGHSH and CDR2 LQKENI. This CDR3 contains 12 residues. The CDR3 DNA is TGTGCCAGCTCACTGGGACAGATTGAAGCTTTCTTT. It is translated as CASSLGQIEAFF.

V usage is TRBV6-5 and J usage is TRBJ2-1; perhaps TRBD1 as D (5 bases). V gave up 2 bases and J gave up 2 bases, with 7 bases separating them. Germline V gene sequence: CDR1 MNHEY, CDR2 SVGAGI. CDR3 length: 14 amino acids. The chain's CDR3 is CASSYPDTYNEQFF. Written as DNA, the CDR3 is TGTGCCAGCAGTTACCCGGACACCTACAATGAGCAGTTCTTC.

This clonotype occurred a few times. V gene TRBV7-9 combines with J gene TRBJ2-5; 8 bases fit TRBD1. This CDR3 has 14 amino acids. The germline gives CDR1 SEHNR, CDR2 FQNEAQ (reference sequence). J gave up 2 bases and V 5 bases, and 4 bases lay outside the gene matches. CDR3 DNA: TGTGCCAGCAGCCGACAGGGGTGGCAAGAGACCCAGTACTTC. It specifies CASSRQGWQETQYF. Full variable domain (missing parts from reference TRBV7-9 and TRBJ2-5): DTGVSQNPRHKITKRGQNVTFRCDPISEHNRLYWYRQTLGQGPEFLTYFQNEAQLEKSRLLSDRFSAERPKGSFSTLEIQRTEQGDSAMYLCASSRQGWQETQYFGPGTRLLVL.

A few counts support this clonotype. CDR3 in amino acids: CSAREAGGRYNEQFF. The CDR3 nucleotides read TGCAGTGCTAGGGAGGCGGGGGGCCGTTACAATGAGCAGTTCTTC. The chain uses TRBV20-1 and TRBJ2-1; 8 bases fit TRBD2. There are 15 residues in the CDR3. The V gene's germline CDR1 is DFQATT and CDR2 SNEGSKA (reference sequence). V dropped 3 bases and J dropped 4; count of bases not matched to a gene: 8.

This clonotype was observed many times. The gene calls are TRBV5-1 and TRBJ2-1; TRBD1 agrees at 7 bases. V lost 4 bases to trimming and J lost 2 bases; unmatched junction nucleotides: 6. The CDR3 runs 15 residues. The germline gives CDR1 SGHRS, CDR2 YFSETQ. CDR3 sequence reads: CASSVGGSTYNEQFF. The CDR3 DNA reads TGCGCCAGCAGCGTAGGGGGCTCGACCTACAATGAGCAGTTCTTC.

This clonotype was observed a handful of times. The chain joins TRBV6-5 to TRBJ2-3, with unresolved D. Germline CDR1 MNHEY, CDR2 SVGAGI. This CDR3 region has 14 residues. Between the trimmed V and J ends, which lost 3 bases and 4 bases, there was a span of 11 bases. CDR3 in amino acids: CASSYGLLSDTQYF. CDR3 nucleotides: TGTGCCAGCAGTTATGGTTTGTTGTCAGATACGCAGTATTTT.